Each of the 15 T cell receptor beta chains below was sequenced from the same sample in a study of response to subunit inactivated influenza vaccine (dated by TCRdb to between 2017 and 2018). The library was made by RT-PCR. Sequenced on an Illumina HiSeq 2500. TCRdb passed the public sequencing reads through fastp at Q25 and MiXCR, retaining productive beta sequences. For every CDR3 protein sequence, its rows merge into one entry that carries the most common genes and DNA. For this sample the table gives roughly 540,000 distinct CDR3 sequences, of which under 30% were detected only once. Clones ranked in the top ten supply roughly 2.8% of the sample. The same sample was also used in a study of T cells expressing NK-cell markers. The second study also describes: TCR beta cDNA libraries were prepared using 5'RACE template switching, which introduced a universal primer site and unique molecular identifiers.

Here the sequenced sample was CD4+ T cells sorted from PBMCs, taken 11 to 12 days after vaccination. The receptors come from a man aged 45 to 65 who received an inactivated influenza vaccine. Donor details come from another sample of the same person, matched by shared clones.

There are a few counts of this clonotype. The rearrangement joins TRBV29-1 to TRBJ1-5; a possible D gene is TRBD1 (5 bases). Trimming took off 7 bases at V and 7 bases at J, with 17 bases between the two ends. CDR1 and CDR2 from the germline V gene are SQVTM and ANQGSEA. This CDR3 spans 13 amino acids. The CDR3 is CSAAGGVGQPQHF. DNA of the CDR3: TGCAGCGCCGCCGGGGGGGTTGGACAGCCCCAGCATTTT.

This clonotype was observed a handful of times. The V and J genes are TRBV7-9 and TRBJ1-4; D is perhaps TRBD1 (5 bases). Germline CDR1 is SEHNR and CDR2 is FQNEAQ (reference sequence). V gave up 5 bases and J gave up 0 bases, with 13 bases separating them. The CDR3 is 16 amino acids. CDR3 in amino acids: CASSPRGGATNEKLFF. The CDR3 DNA reads as TGTGCCAGCAGCCCTCGGGGGGGTGCAACTAATGAAAAACTGTTTTTT.

The V gene is TRBV30, the J gene TRBJ2-5, with D hard to call. Germline loops: CDR1 GTSNPN, CDR2 SVGIG (reference sequence). The CDR3 runs to 13 residues. V shed 2 bases and J shed 0 bases, with 7 bases lying between them. The CDR3 sequence: CAWSPSYQETQYF. The CDR3, as DNA: TGTGCCTGGAGTCCTTCGTACCAAGAGACCCAGTACTTC. The full variable domain, with the rest looked up from reference TRBV30 and TRBJ2-5, is SQTIHQWPATLVQPVGSPLSLECTVEGTSNPNLYWYRQAAGRGLQLLFYSVGIGQISSEVPQNLSASRPQDRQFILSSKKLLLSDSGFYLCAWSPSYQETQYFGPGTRLLVL.

This clonotype was seen once. CDR3 in DNA: TGTGCCAGCAGTTTAGTGAGACAGGGAAGCTACGAGCAGTACTTC. This codes for CASSLVRQGSYEQYF. The chain links TRBV6-2 or TRBV6-3 to TRBJ2-7; 7 bases line up with TRBD1. The junction had 9 bases not matched to a gene; V was cut back by 4 bases and J by 3 bases. The CDR3 runs 15 residues. Looked up from germline, CDR1 is MNHEY and CDR2 is SVGEGT.

This clonotype was seen only a few times. The V gene is TRBV4-3, the J gene TRBJ1-6; D is uncertain. This CDR3 has 14 residues. V lost 0 bases to trimming and J lost 6 bases, with 6 bases between them. The germline V gene encodes CDR1 LGHNA and CDR2 YSLEER. The CDR3 nucleotides are TGCGCCAGCAGCCAAGAATTTGGTAATTCACCCCTCCACTTT. Its translation: CASSQEFGNSPLHF.

This clonotype turned up a few times. V gene TRBV20-1 combines with J gene TRBJ2-3; 12 nucleotides match TRBD2. The CDR3 covers 15 residues. Germline lookup yields CDR1 DFQATT and CDR2 SNEGSKA (reference sequence). The junction had 5 bases not matched to a gene; V was cut back by 4 bases and J by 3 bases. This CDR3 reads CSATPTSGSTDTQYF. CDR3 coding DNA: TGCAGTGCTACGCCGACTAGCGGGAGTACAGATACGCAGTATTTT.

The chain has TRBV5-1 and TRBJ2-7; possibly TRBD2 for D (5 bases). The CDR3 has 12 residues. V gave up 1 base and J gave up 7 bases, with 9 bases separating them. From germline, CDR1 is SGHRS and CDR2 YFSETQ. This CDR3 is CASSLPGEEQYF. Written as DNA, the CDR3 is TGCGCCAGCAGCTTGCCCGGGGAAGAGCAGTACTTC.

The V call is TRBV20-1, the J call TRBJ2-1; TRBD2 aligns across 16 bases. This CDR3 comprises 17 residues. The junction had 11 bases not matched to a gene; V was cut back by 6 bases and J by 6 bases. Germline V gene data show CDR1 as DFQATT and CDR2 as SNEGSKA (reference sequence). The CDR3 protein is CSAVGLAGGEAFNEQFF. DNA for the CDR3: TGCAGTGCCGTGGGACTAGCGGGGGGGGAGGCTTTCAATGAGCAGTTCTTC.

The chain employs TRBV5-5 and TRBJ2-7; 8 bases match TRBD1. The CDR3 has 15 residues. Germline V CDR1 and CDR2: SGHKS, YYEKEE (reference sequence). The J segment lost 1 base and the V segment lost 3 bases, leaving 6 bases of the junction unmatched. The CDR3 loop is CASSSGTGTSYEQYF. The DNA for the CDR3 is TGTGCCAGCAGCTCCGGGACAGGAACATCCTACGAGCAGTACTTC.

The rearrangement links TRBV27 to TRBJ2-1, with D tentatively TRBD1 (6 bases). The CDR3 has 13 amino acids. V was cut by 5 bases and J by 14 bases, with 19 bases left in between. Germline assignment: CDR1 MNHEY and CDR2 SMNVEV (reference sequence). The CDR3 region is CASSKRDTLQEFF. The CDR3 DNA is TGTGCCAGCAGTAAACGGGACACCTTACAGGAGTTCTTC.

The chain carries TRBV28 and TRBJ2-6, with no clear D. V was trimmed by 8 bases and J by 0 bases, leaving 8 bases between them. The CDR3 sequence is 14 residues long. CDR1 is MDHEN and CDR2 is SYDVKM in the germline V gene. The CDR3 is CASSRYSGANVLTF. The CDR3 region has the DNA TGTGCCAGCTCGAGGTACTCTGGGGCCAACGTCCTGACTTTC.

CDR3 in amino acids: CASRDYAGGGTDTQYF. The CDR3 coding sequence is TGTGCCAGCCGCGACTATGCGGGGGGTGGCACAGATACGCAGTATTTT. The chain combines TRBV4-2 with TRBJ2-3; 8 positions match TRBD2. With 8 bases clipped from V and 1 base from J, the junction kept 11 bases outside the gene matches. The CDR3 has 16 amino acids. The germline gives CDR1 LGHNA, CDR2 YNFKEQ.

The chain is built from TRBV24-1 and TRBJ1-1; D gene unclear. The germline gives CDR1 KGHDR, CDR2 SFDVKD. The CDR3 is 13 residues long. Trimming pared 3 bases from V and 5 bases from J, leaving 9 bases between. CDR3 residues: CATSDVGGTEAFF. The CDR3 bases are TGTGCCACCAGTGATGTCGGAGGAACTGAAGCTTTCTTT.

The genes are TRBV3-1 and TRBJ2-7; D might be TRBD1 (5 bases). V lost 1 base and J lost 4, with 8 bases in between. The CDR3 runs to 13 residues. The V gene's germline CDR1 is LGHDT and CDR2 YNNKEL (reference sequence). CDR3 loop: CASSQVSGYEQYF. In DNA, the CDR3 is TGTGCCAGCAGCCAAGTTTCAGGGTACGAGCAGTACTTC.

This clonotype was recorded a few times. The chain couples TRBV29-1 to TRBJ2-2, with D possibly being TRBD2 (6 bases). Germline values: CDR1 SQVTM, CDR2 ANQGSEA. This CDR3 comprises 13 residues. V lost 5 bases and J 5 bases, leaving 12 bases between the germline ends. CDR3 loop: CSVLGRFTGELFF. In DNA, the CDR3 is TGCAGCGTTCTTGGGAGGTTTACCGGGGAGCTGTTTTTT.